This T cell receptor beta chain derives from a study of T cell responses to AZD1222 COVID-19 vaccine. General study points: The donors showed a predominance of white British ancestry and of females, with possible underestimation of clonal diversity. The study reported that nearly half of spike-specific TCRs target unmutated variant regions. Samples come after the peak T cell response, not at day 14. Mapped onto spike, vaccine-associated CD4 TCRs spanned it and were dominant at 160-218 and 743-854.

As regards this clone: Its specificity is unknown.

The CDR3 extends over 15 amino acids. V was pared by 6 bases and J by 2 bases, with 17 bases between. Germline CDR1 MNHEY, CDR2 SMNVEV (reference sequence). Profiled with immunoSEQ multiplex PCR; TCRdb holds only in-frame clones, not every one. The sample consists of 150,000 or so clones, 85% to 90% of them appearing once. This chain joins TRBV27 and TRBJ2-7; D may be TRBD1 (6 bases). Source: peripheral blood, taken on day 0 of AZD1222 vaccination. The TCR was taken from an adult in good health. The CDR3 sequence: CASSPIGGTAYEQYF. The CDR3, as DNA: TGTGCCAGCAGCCCGATAGGGGGAACGGCCTACGAGCAGTACTTC.